This T cell receptor (beta chain) was documented in a study of CD8 T cells in Susac syndrome. The CDR3 sequence is 16 residues long. CDR1 and CDR2 from the germline V gene are SGHVS and FNYEAQ. V gave up 6 bases and J gave up 4 bases, with 19 bases separating them. The RNA, about 0.45 to 1 ug, was put through reverse transcription using random hexamers. MiXCR was run by TCRdb on the immunoSEQ multiplex PCR reads, yielding one entry per CDR3 protein. The sample lists about 130,000 distinct CDR3 sequences, around 94% occurring once. Source material: CD4+ T cells from PBMCs. The V and J genes are TRBV7-6 and TRBJ2-1, with a possible D match to TRBD1 (6 bases). This sequence was found in a human donor in good health. CDR3 loop: CASSLITRGTYNEQFF. Here the CDR3 DNA reads TGTGCCAGCAGTCTCATTACTAGGGGGACATACAATGAGCAGTTCTTC.